Below, 16 T cell receptor beta chains from the same sample are listed, as sequenced in a study of OX40 agonist ivuxolimab in advanced cancers. Repertoires were generated with immunoSEQ multiplex PCR, while TCRdb's copy carries only in-frame clones and drops some. Of 77,000 or so clones listed, 90% are singletons. This material consisted of CD4+ or CD8+ T cells sorted from blood, taken in a trial of the OX40 agonist ivuxolimab. Receptors originate from an adult with an advanced solid tumor such as melanoma, head and neck, liver or kidney cancer.

The CDR3 DNA reads TGTGCCAATGGCGGGAGTCGTACAGATACGCAGTATTTT. It encodes CANGGSRTDTQYF. The V and J genes are TRBV7-2 and TRBJ2-3; 7 bases are shared with TRBD2. The germline gives CDR1 SGHTA, CDR2 FQGNSA. J lost 3 bases, V lost 10 bases, and 7 bases had no gene match. CDR3 length: 13 amino acids.

This clone has a single count. This rearrangement joins TRBV28 to TRBJ2-7; no clear D gene. The V end was cut by 2 bases, the J end by 4 bases, with 6 bases between. This CDR3 is 12 amino acids long. Germline V CDR1 and CDR2: MDHEN, SYDVKM. The CDR3 loop reads CASSLKRYEQYF. The CDR3 DNA follows: TGTGCCAGCAGTTTAAAGAGGTACGAGCAGTACTTC.

V gene TRBV19 combines with J gene TRBJ2-1; TRBD2 might be the D (7 bases). V lost 5 bases and J 3 bases, leaving 11 bases between the germline ends. Germline CDR1 LNHDA, CDR2 SQIVND (reference sequence). This CDR3 has 14 amino acids. The CDR3 here is CASSPGGLYNEQFF. The CDR3 DNA follows: TGTGCCAGTAGTCCGGGGGGCCTCTACAATGAGCAGTTCTTC.

V gene TRBV18 combines with J gene TRBJ2-1; 11 bases agree with TRBD2. The V and J ends lost 3 bases and 6 bases, in that order; junction bases with no gene match: 4. Germline CDR1 and CDR2: KGHSH and LQKENI. The CDR3 runs 15 residues. Here the CDR3 DNA reads TGTGCCAGCTCACCGACTAGCGGGATAGCCAATGAGCAGTTCTTC. It encodes CASSPTSGIANEQFF.

The V and J genes are TRBV27 and TRBJ2-1; D call uncertain. The CDR3 runs 12 residues. The germline gives CDR1 MNHEY, CDR2 SMNVEV (reference sequence). Trimming took 6 bases from V and 6 from J, leaving 9 bases between them. CDR3 amino acids: CASRAPSNEQFF. DNA for the CDR3: TGTGCCAGCAGGGCCCCCAGCAATGAGCAGTTCTTC.

The rearrangement joins TRBV4-3 to TRBJ2-1, with 11 bases aligning to TRBD2. Germline CDR1 LGHNA, CDR2 YSLEER. CDR3 size: 16 residues. Trimming removed 0 bases from V and 9 bases from J; junction bases left unmatched: 7. CDR3 sequence: CASSQEQLAGAFEQFF. CDR3 in DNA: TGCGCCAGCAGCCAAGAACAACTAGCGGGGGCTTTTGAGCAGTTCTTC.

The chain has TRBV7-3 and TRBJ2-7; possibly TRBD1 or TRBD2 for D (5 bases each). V dropped 5 bases and J dropped 1 base, with 12 bases sitting between them. CDR1 and CDR2 from the germline V gene are SGHTA and FQGTGA. There are 14 residues in the CDR3. The CDR3 reads CASSPSRDSYEQYF. The DNA of the CDR3 is TGTGCCAGCAGCCCTAGCAGGGATTCCTACGAGCAGTACTTC.

The genes are TRBV21-1 and TRBJ2-7; the table assigns TRBD2, which was not confirmed against the DNA. TRBV21-1 is flagged as a pseudogene. The CDR3 totals 12 residues. The CDR3 is CASREGPHEQYF. CDR3 nucleotide sequence: TGTGCCAGCAGGGAGGGCCCTCACGAGCAGTACTTC.

This clone appeared a single time. The rearrangement links TRBV9 to TRBJ2-3; 9 bases align to TRBD1. The junction had 3 bases not matched to a gene; V was cut back by 0 bases and J by 4 bases. The V gene's germline CDR1 is SGDLS and CDR2 YYNGEE. The CDR3 sequence is 15 residues long. The CDR3 coding sequence is TGTGCCAGCAGCGTAGTGGACAGGGGCGCAGATACGCAGTATTTT. This gives the protein CASSVVDRGADTQYF. Drawing the rest from reference TRBV9 and TRBJ2-3, the complete variable domain is DSGVTQTPKHLITATGQRVTLRCSPRSGDLSVYWYQQSLDQGLQFLIQYYNGEERAKGNILERFSAQQFPDLHSELNLSSLELGDSALYFCASSVVDRGADTQYFGPGTRLTVL.

The chain is built from TRBV19 and TRBJ2-1; TRBD2 aligns across 10 bases. With 5 bases clipped from V and 3 bases from J, the junction kept 13 bases outside the gene matches. The CDR3 covers 18 residues. Germline values: CDR1 LNHDA, CDR2 SQIVND (reference sequence). CDR3 nucleotide sequence: TGTGCCAGTAGTCCCTACCGGGGATTAGCGGGAGGCTACAATGAGCAGTTCTTC. It encodes CASSPYRGLAGGYNEQFF.

The chain links TRBV7-2 to TRBJ2-5, with D perhaps TRBD2 (5 bases). V dropped 2 bases and J dropped 5 bases, with 18 bases sitting between them. This CDR3 spans 16 amino acids. Germline CDR1 is SGHTA and CDR2 is FQGNSA. The CDR3 loop is CASSLRGTTQRETQYF. In DNA, the CDR3 is TGTGCCAGCAGCTTACGGGGAACTACCCAGAGGGAGACCCAGTACTTC.

The chain recombines TRBV5-4 with TRBJ2-1, with 15 positions matching TRBD2. Germline V gives CDR1 SGHNT, CDR2 YYREEE (reference sequence). The CDR3 extends over 15 amino acids. After removal of 4 bases from V and 7 bases from J, the junction contained 3 bases not matched to a gene. CDR3 sequence: CASSAGLAGGNEQFF. The CDR3 DNA reads TGTGCCAGCAGCGCAGGACTAGCGGGGGGGAATGAGCAGTTCTTC.

The genes are TRBV15 and TRBJ2-3; D gene ambiguous. The V and J ends lost 1 base and 4 bases respectively, with 12 bases between them. This CDR3 region has 15 residues. Germline CDR1 and CDR2: LNHNV and YYDKDF (reference sequence). The CDR3 sequence is CATSRVMASPDTQYF. The CDR3 DNA reads as TGTGCCACCAGCAGAGTTATGGCCAGCCCAGATACGCAGTATTTT.

This clone was detected only once. The chain recombines TRBV28 with TRBJ1-2, with D possibly being TRBD1 (5 bases). Trimming removed 6 bases from V and 4 bases from J, with 18 bases in between. The germline V gene has CDR1 MDHEN and CDR2 SYDVKM. The CDR3 loop spans 15 amino acids. In nucleotides, the CDR3 is TGTGCCAGCAGCCAAACTTCAGGGAGAGTCTATGGCTACACCTTC. Its protein product is CASSQTSGRVYGYTF.

V and J are TRBV7-9 and TRBJ2-2; 8 bases map to TRBD1. With V trimmed by 4 bases and J by 4 bases, 17 bases remained unmatched. The length of the CDR3 is 19 residues. Germline CDR1 reads SEHNR; CDR2 reads FQNEAQ (reference sequence). The CDR3 region has the DNA TGTGCCAGCAGCTCACACATCGCCGGGACAGGATTCTTCACCGGGGAGCTGTTTTTT. As protein: CASSSHIAGTGFFTGELFF.

A single count supports this clone. The V gene is TRBV29-1, the J gene TRBJ1-1; D gene ambiguous. Trimming pared 4 bases from V and 12 bases from J, leaving 21 bases between. This CDR3 comprises 13 residues. Germline assignment: CDR1 SQVTM and CDR2 ANQGSEA. CDR3 amino acids: CSVADTRDVRPFF. CDR3 nucleotides: TGCAGCGTTGCCGACACGCGTGATGTGCGACCTTTCTTT.